This TCR beta chain was recovered during a study of blood T cell repertoires in COVID-19. Overall study: Spain, Italy and the United States supplied samples that represented acute and convalescent COVID-19.

Germline V gene lookup returns CDR1 MNHEY and CDR2 SMNVEV (reference sequence). CDR3 length: 13 amino acids. V lost 3 bases and J 7 bases, leaving 12 bases between the germline ends. Clones were sequenced by immunoSEQ multiplex PCR, and TCRdb holds only the in-frame ones, with some missing. This repertoire shows under 300,000 clones, roughly nine tenths found once; its top ten account for 1.5% to 2%. Participants reported their clinical history, and cohort assignment relied on those reports. This clone was seen just once. The chain joins TRBV27 to TRBJ1-1, with D possibly matching TRBD1 (5 bases). Sequencing was performed on PBMCs or T cells enriched from blood (not recorded which). The source of this sequence is a woman between 40 and 50 years old who had recovered from COVID-19. CDR3 region: CASSFVRGGEAFF. In DNA form, the CDR3 reads TGTGCCAGCAGTTTTGTTAGGGGAGGTGAAGCTTTCTTT.